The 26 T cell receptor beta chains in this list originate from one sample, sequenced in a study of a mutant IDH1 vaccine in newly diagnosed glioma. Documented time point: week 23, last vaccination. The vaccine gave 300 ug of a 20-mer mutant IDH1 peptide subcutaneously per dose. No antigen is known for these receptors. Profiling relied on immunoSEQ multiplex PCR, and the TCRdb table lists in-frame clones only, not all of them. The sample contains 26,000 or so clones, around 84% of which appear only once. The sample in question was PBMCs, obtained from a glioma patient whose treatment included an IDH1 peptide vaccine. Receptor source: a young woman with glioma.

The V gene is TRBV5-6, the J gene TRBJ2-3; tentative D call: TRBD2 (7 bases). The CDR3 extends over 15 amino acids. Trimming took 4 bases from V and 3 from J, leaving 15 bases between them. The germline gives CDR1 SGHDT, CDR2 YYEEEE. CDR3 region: CASSQRGGRTDTQYF. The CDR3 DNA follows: TGTGCCAGCAGCCAGAGGGGGGGGCGGACAGATACGCAGTATTTT.

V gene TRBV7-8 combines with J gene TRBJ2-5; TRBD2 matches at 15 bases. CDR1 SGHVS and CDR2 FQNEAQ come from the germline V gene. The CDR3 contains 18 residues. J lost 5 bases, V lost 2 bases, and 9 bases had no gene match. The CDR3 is CASSLFGLAGGIGETQYF. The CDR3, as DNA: TGTGCCAGCAGCTTATTCGGACTAGCGGGGGGGATAGGGGAGACCCAGTACTTC.

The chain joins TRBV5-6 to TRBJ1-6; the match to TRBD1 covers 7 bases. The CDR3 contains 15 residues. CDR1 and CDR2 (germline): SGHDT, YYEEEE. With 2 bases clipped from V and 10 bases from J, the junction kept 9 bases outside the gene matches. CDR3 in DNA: TGTGCCAGCAGCTTCCGGACAGGAGGTCTGTCACCCCTCCACTTT. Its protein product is CASSFRTGGLSPLHF. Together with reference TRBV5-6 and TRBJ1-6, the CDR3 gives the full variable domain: DAGVTQSPTHLIKTRGQQVTLRCSPKSGHDTVSWYQQALGQGPQFIFQYYEEEERQRGNFPDRFSGHQFPNYSSELNVNALLLGDSALYLCASSFRTGGLSPLHFGNGTRLTVT.

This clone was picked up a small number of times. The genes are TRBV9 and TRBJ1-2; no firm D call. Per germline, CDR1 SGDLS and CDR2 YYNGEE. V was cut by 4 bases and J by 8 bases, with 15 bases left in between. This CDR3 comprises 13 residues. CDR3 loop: CASSSPPVQGYTF. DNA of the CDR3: TGTGCCAGCAGCTCCCCGCCGGTTCAGGGCTACACCTTC. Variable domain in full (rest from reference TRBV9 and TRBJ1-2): DSGVTQTPKHLITATGQRVTLRCSPRSGDLSVYWYQQSLDQGLQFLIQYYNGEERAKGNILERFSAQQFPDLHSELNLSSLELGDSALYFCASSSPPVQGYTFGSGTRLTVV.

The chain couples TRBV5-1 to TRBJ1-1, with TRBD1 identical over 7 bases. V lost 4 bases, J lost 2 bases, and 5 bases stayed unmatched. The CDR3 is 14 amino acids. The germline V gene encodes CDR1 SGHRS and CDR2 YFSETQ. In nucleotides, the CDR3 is TGCGCCAGCAGCCCGGACAGGATAAACACTGAAGCTTTCTTT. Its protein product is CASSPDRINTEAFF.

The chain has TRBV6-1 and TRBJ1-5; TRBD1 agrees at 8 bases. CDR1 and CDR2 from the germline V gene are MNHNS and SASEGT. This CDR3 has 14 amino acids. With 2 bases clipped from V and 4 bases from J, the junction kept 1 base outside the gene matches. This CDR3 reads CASSERTGNQPQHF. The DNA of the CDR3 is TGTGCCAGCAGTGAAAGGACAGGGAATCAGCCCCAGCATTTT.

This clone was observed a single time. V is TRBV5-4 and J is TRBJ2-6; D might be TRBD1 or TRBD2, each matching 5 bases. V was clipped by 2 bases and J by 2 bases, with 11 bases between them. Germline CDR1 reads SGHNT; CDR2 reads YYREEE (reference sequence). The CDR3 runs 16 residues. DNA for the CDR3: TGTGCCAGCAGCTTTCCCGAGGGGCCTGGGGCCAACGTCCTGACTTTC. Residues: CASSFPEGPGANVLTF. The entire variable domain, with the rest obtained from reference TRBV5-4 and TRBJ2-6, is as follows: ETGVTQSPTHLIKTRGQQVTLRCSSQSGHNTVSWYQQALGQGPQFIFQYYREEENGRGNFPPRFSGLQFPNYSSELNVNALELDDSALYLCASSFPEGPGANVLTFGAGSRLTVL.

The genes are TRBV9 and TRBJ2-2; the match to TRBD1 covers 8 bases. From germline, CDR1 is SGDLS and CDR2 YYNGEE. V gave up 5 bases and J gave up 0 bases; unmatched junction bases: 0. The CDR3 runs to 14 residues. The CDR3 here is CASRGQANTGELFF. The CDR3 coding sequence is TGTGCCAGCAGGGGACAGGCGAACACCGGGGAGCTGTTTTTT.

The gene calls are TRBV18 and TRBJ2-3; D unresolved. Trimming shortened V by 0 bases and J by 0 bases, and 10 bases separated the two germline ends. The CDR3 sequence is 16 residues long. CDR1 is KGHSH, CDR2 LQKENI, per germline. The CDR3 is CASSPPTPLSTDTQYF. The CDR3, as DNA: TGTGCCAGCTCACCACCGACCCCCTTAAGCACAGATACGCAGTATTTT.

The CDR3 region has the DNA TGCGCCAGCAGCCAAGATAGGTCTAGCGGGGGGAGAGATACGCAGTATTTT. Amino acid sequence: CASSQDRSSGGRDTQYF. The chain joins TRBV4-3 to TRBJ2-3; TRBD2 aligns across 11 bases. Per the germline V gene, CDR1 is LGHNA and CDR2 is YSLEER. The CDR3 contains 17 residues. With 0 bases clipped from V and 5 bases from J, the junction kept 7 bases outside the gene matches.

CDR3 DNA sequence: TGTGCCATCAGTGGGGGGACACGTCCTAACGAGCAGTACTTC. It codes for CAISGGTRPNEQYF. The J gene is TRBJ2-7, the V gene TRBV10-3; a weak D match, TRBD1 (6 bases). Germline loops: CDR1 ENHRY, CDR2 SYGVKD. Trimming cost V 4 bases and J 5 bases, with 15 bases left between them. This CDR3 is 14 amino acids long.

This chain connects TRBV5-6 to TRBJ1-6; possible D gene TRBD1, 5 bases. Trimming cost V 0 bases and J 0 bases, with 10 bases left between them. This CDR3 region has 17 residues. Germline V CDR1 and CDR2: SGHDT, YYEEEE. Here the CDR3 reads CASSLDQGSSYNSPLHF. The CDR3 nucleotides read TGTGCCAGCAGCTTGGACCAGGGTAGCTCCTATAATTCACCCCTCCACTTT.

This chain's CDR3 is CASRRDSSGANVLTF. DNA of the CDR3: TGTGCCAGTAGACGGGACAGCTCTGGGGCCAACGTCCTGACTTTC. The chain carries TRBV19 and TRBJ2-6; 7 nucleotides match TRBD1. This CDR3 contains 15 residues. Germline V gene sequence: CDR1 LNHDA, CDR2 SQIVND (reference sequence). V lost 6 bases to trimming and J lost 0 bases; unmatched junction nucleotides: 2.

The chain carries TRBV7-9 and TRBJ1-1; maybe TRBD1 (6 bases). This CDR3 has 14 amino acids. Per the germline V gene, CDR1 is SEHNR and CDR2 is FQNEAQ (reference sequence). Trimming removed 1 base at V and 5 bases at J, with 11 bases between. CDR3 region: CASSLEGGRTEAFF. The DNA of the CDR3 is TGTGCCAGCAGCTTAGAGGGGGGTCGGACTGAAGCTTTCTTT.

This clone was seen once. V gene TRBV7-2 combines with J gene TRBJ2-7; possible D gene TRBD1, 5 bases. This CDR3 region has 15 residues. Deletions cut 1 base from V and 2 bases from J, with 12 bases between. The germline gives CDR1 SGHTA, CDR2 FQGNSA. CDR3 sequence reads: CASSLEVGRTYEQYF. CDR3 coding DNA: TGTGCCAGCAGCTTAGAGGTGGGGCGGACCTACGAGCAGTACTTC. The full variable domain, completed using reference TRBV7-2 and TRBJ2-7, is GAGVSQSPSNKVTEKGKDVELRCDPISGHTALYWYRQSLGQGLEFLIYFQGNSAPDKSGLPSDRFSAERTGGSVSTLTIQRTQQEDSAVYLCASSLEVGRTYEQYFGPGTRLTVT.

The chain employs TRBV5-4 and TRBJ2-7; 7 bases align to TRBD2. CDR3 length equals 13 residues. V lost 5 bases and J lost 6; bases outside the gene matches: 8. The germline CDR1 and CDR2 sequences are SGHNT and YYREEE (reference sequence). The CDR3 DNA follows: TGTGCCAGCAGAGTATGGGAGGGTTCCGAGCAGTACTTC. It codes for CASRVWEGSEQYF.

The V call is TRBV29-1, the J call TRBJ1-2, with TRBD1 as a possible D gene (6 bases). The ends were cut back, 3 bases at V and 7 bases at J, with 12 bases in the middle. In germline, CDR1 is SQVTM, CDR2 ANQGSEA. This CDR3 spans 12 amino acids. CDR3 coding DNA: TGCAGCGTTGAGTCGGGGGGCAGTGGCTACACCTTC. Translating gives CSVESGGSGYTF.

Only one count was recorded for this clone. In nucleotides, the CDR3 is TGTGCCAGCATATATAGGAACACTGAAGCTTTCTTT. Its translation: CASIYRNTEAFF. The chain uses TRBV6-6 and TRBJ1-1; no reliable D call. This CDR3 contains 12 residues. The ends were cut back, 7 bases at V and 1 base at J, with 7 bases in the middle. Germline values: CDR1 MNHNY, CDR2 SVGAGI (reference sequence).

The CDR3 spells CSVAPGGSTEKLFF. The CDR3 DNA follows: TGCAGCGTAGCCCCAGGGGGCTCAACTGAAAAACTGTTTTTT. The V gene is TRBV29-1, the J gene TRBJ1-4; 8 bases align to TRBD1. V lost 6 bases to trimming and J lost 7 bases; unmatched junction nucleotides: 10. Germline CDR1 is SQVTM and CDR2 is ANQGSEA. The CDR3 extends over 14 amino acids.

In DNA form, the CDR3 reads TGTGCCAGCACCCCGAAGACAGACGCCACCGGGGAGCTGTTTTTT. Translated, it gives CASTPKTDATGELFF. V usage is TRBV6-5 and J usage is TRBJ2-2, with TRBD1 as a possible D gene (5 bases). CDR3 length: 15 residues. Germline CDR1 reads MNHEY; CDR2 reads SVGAGI. V was cut by 7 bases and J by 4 bases, with 16 bases left in between.

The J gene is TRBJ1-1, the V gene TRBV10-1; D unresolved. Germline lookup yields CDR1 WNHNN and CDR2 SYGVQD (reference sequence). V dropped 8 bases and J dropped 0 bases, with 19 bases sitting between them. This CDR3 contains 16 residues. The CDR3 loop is CASEIGQLTMNTEAFF. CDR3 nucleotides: TGCGCCAGCGAAATAGGGCAGCTTACTATGAACACTGAAGCTTTCTTT.

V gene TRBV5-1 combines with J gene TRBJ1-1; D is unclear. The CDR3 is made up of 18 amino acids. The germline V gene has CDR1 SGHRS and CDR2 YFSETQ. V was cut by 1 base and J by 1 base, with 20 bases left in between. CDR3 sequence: CASSLFGSSDYTNTEAFF. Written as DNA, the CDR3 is TGCGCCAGCAGCTTGTTCGGGTCGTCAGACTATACGAACACTGAAGCTTTCTTT.

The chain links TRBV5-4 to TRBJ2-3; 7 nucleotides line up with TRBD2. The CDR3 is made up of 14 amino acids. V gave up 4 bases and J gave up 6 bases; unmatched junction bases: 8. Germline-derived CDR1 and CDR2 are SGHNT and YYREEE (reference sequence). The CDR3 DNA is TGTGCCAGCAGCCAACGACTAGCAGGCGATACGCAGTATTTT. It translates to CASSQRLAGDTQYF.

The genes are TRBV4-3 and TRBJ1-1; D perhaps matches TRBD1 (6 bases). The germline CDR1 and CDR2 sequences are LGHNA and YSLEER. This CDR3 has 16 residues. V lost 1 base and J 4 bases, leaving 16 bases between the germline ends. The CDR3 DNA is TGCGCCAGCAGCCAAGGGCTACAGGGAAGGGGCACTGAAGCTTTCTTT. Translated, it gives CASSQGLQGRGTEAFF.

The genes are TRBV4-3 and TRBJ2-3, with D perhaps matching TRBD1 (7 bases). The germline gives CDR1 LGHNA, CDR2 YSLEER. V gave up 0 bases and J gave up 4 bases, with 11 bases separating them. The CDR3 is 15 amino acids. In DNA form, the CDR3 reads TGCGCCAGCAGCCAAGACAGGGGGAGGCCAGATACGCAGTATTTT. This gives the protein CASSQDRGRPDTQYF.

The CDR3: CASRGGPPGAKNIQYF. The DNA for the CDR3 is TGCGCCAGCAGAGGAGGACCCCCGGGGGCCAAAAACATTCAGTACTTC. The chain carries TRBV5-1 and TRBJ2-4; a weak D match, TRBD2 (5 bases). Trimming pared 5 bases from V and 1 base from J, leaving 16 bases between. Germline V gene data show CDR1 as SGHRS and CDR2 as YFSETQ. This CDR3 spans 16 amino acids.